The 27 T cell receptor beta chains below were found in one sample sequenced in a study of regulatory T cells in long-lasting Graves disease. Via MiXCR, TCRdb re-called the reads, giving one row per CDR3 protein. The data contain some 700 distinct CDR3 sequences, more than 65% of them singletons. PBMCs were the source of the RNA used for TCR sequencing. Sequencing used peripheral blood mononuclear cells (PBMCs), obtained with antithyroid drug treatment, in newly diagnosed or persistent Graves disease (not recorded which). These receptors all stem from a female donor with Graves disease.

J is TRBJ2-2 and V is TRBV29-1; 7 nucleotides agree with TRBD1. CDR3 length: 14 amino acids. CDR1 and CDR2 from the germline V gene are SQVTM and ANQGSEA. With 4 bases clipped from V and 0 bases from J, the junction kept 2 bases outside the gene matches. CDR3 in amino acids: CSVVGTANTGELFF. CDR3 sequence (DNA): TGCAGCGTTGTTGGGACAGCGAACACCGGGGAGCTGTTTTTT.

This clonotype has only a few counts. This chain links TRBV28 with TRBJ2-3; 8 positions agree with TRBD2. The CDR3 has 16 amino acids. Trimming took 5 bases from V and 6 from J; bases not matched to a gene: 13. Germline loops: CDR1 MDHEN, CDR2 SYDVKM. The CDR3 nucleotides are TGTGCCAGCAGTACGGGGGGGGAGGGCCTCGAGGATACGCAGTATTTT. Its translation is CASSTGGEGLEDTQYF. Full variable domain (rest looked up from reference TRBV28 and TRBJ2-3): DVKVTQSSRYLVKRTGEKVFLECVQDMDHENMFWYRQDPGLGLRLIYFSYDVKMKEKGDIPEGYSVSREKKERFSLILESASTNQTSMYLCASSTGGEGLEDTQYFGPGTRLTVL.

The chain employs TRBV27 and TRBJ2-3; no clear D. The CDR3 length is 16 residues. V lost 1 base to trimming and J lost 0 bases, with 11 bases between them. CDR1 MNHEY and CDR2 SMNVEV come from the germline V gene (reference sequence). CDR3: CASSLYPDTSTDTQYF. CDR3 bases: TGTGCCAGCAGTTTATACCCAGACACTAGCACAGATACGCAGTATTTT.

In DNA form, the CDR3 reads TGCGCCAGCAGCCAAGACGTGGAATCACCCCTCCACTTT. This gives the protein CASSQDVESPLHF. V usage is TRBV4-1 and J usage is TRBJ1-6; D uncertain. Trimming took off 0 bases at V and 10 bases at J, with 7 bases between the two ends. The CDR3 length is 13 residues. The germline gives CDR1 MGHRA, CDR2 YSYEKL.

The chain couples TRBV5-4 to TRBJ1-2; D might be TRBD1 (6 bases). The V gene's germline CDR1 is SGHNT and CDR2 YYREEE (reference sequence). CDR3 length equals 15 residues. The ends were cut back, 4 bases at V and 4 bases at J, with 17 bases in the middle. CDR3 nucleotides: TGTGCCAGCAGCGATATGCCGGGACACGTCTATGGCTACACCTTC. Encoded protein: CASSDMPGHVYGYTF.

The V and J genes are TRBV6-1 and TRBJ2-4; D gene uncertain. CDR1 and CDR2 (germline): MNHNS, SASEGT. This CDR3 has 11 residues. V was trimmed by 6 bases and J by 9 bases, leaving 9 bases between them. The CDR3 DNA is TGTGCCAGCAGCGTAGGCGGCATTCAGTACTTC. Translated, it gives CASSVGGIQYF.

The chain carries TRBV27 and TRBJ1-6; unclear D gene. This CDR3 region has 14 residues. V shed 0 bases and J shed 4 bases, with 4 bases lying between them. Germline V gene sequence: CDR1 MNHEY, CDR2 SMNVEV (reference sequence). The CDR3 loop reads CASSLSPYNSPLHF. Here the CDR3 DNA reads TGTGCCAGCAGTTTATCCCCATATAATTCACCCCTCCACTTT.

The V gene is TRBV29-1, the J gene TRBJ1-6; 8 nucleotides align to TRBD1. The CDR3 length is 13 residues. The trim removed 6 bases at V and 7 bases at J, leaving 5 bases unmatched. CDR1 and CDR2 from the germline V gene are SQVTM and ANQGSEA. CDR3 amino acids: CSVRQGSNSPLHF. The CDR3 region has the DNA TGCAGCGTCCGACAGGGGAGCAATTCACCCCTCCACTTT. Together with reference TRBV29-1 and TRBJ1-6, the CDR3 gives the full variable domain: SAVISQKPSRDICQRGTSLTIQCQVDSQVTMMFWYRQQPGQSLTLIATANQGSEATYESGFVIDKFPISRPNLTFSTLTVSNMSPEDSSIYLCSVRQGSNSPLHFGNGTRLTVT.

The CDR3 loop is CASSPRVYNEQFF. The CDR3 nucleotides are TGTGCCAGCAGCCCGAGGGTCTACAATGAGCAGTTCTTC. V and J are TRBV9 and TRBJ2-1, with D possibly TRBD2 on 5 matching bases. The CDR3 has 13 amino acids. Trimming removed 4 bases at V and 3 bases at J, with 8 bases between. The V gene's germline CDR1 is SGDLS and CDR2 YYNGEE. Supplemented by reference TRBV9 and TRBJ2-1, the full variable domain reads DSGVTQTPKHLITATGQRVTLRCSPRSGDLSVYWYQQSLDQGLQFLIQYYNGEERAKGNILERFSAQQFPDLHSELNLSSLELGDSALYFCASSPRVYNEQFFGPGTRLTVL.

The chain combines TRBV7-8 with TRBJ1-1, with 7 bases lining up with TRBD1. J was trimmed by 8 bases and V by 4 bases; bases with no gene match: 4. The CDR3 sequence is 12 residues long. Germline CDR1 and CDR2: SGHVS and FQNEAQ. CDR3 in amino acids: CASSSDRDEAFF. DNA for the CDR3: TGTGCCAGCAGCTCTGACAGGGACGAAGCTTTCTTT.

The V call is TRBV19, the J call TRBJ2-2, with D uncertain. CDR1 and CDR2 from the germline V gene are LNHDA and SQIVND (reference sequence). This CDR3 region has 11 residues. V was trimmed by 8 bases and J by 3 bases, leaving 4 bases between them. CDR3 residues: CASLDTGELFF. CDR3 nucleotide sequence: TGTGCCAGTCTAGACACCGGGGAGCTGTTTTTT.

J is TRBJ2-3 and V is TRBV6-1, with TRBD1 identical over 9 bases. Germline values: CDR1 MNHNS, CDR2 SASEGT. The CDR3 consists of 13 residues. Trimming cost V 8 bases and J 3 bases; bases outside gene matches: 3. The CDR3 region is CASWDRATDTQYF. Here the CDR3 DNA reads TGTGCCAGCTGGGACAGGGCGACAGATACGCAGTATTTT.

This chain uses TRBV20-1 with TRBJ2-3; D tentatively reads TRBD1 or TRBD2 (5 bases each). This CDR3 has 15 residues. V was shortened by 4 bases and J by 2 bases, with 16 bases between the two germline ends. Germline lookup yields CDR1 DFQATT and CDR2 SNEGSKA (reference sequence). The CDR3 DNA reads TGCAGTGCTACCCCCGGGACGCAGGACACAGATACGCAGTATTTT. Encoded protein: CSATPGTQDTDTQYF.

This clonotype was recorded once. The gene calls are TRBV11-1 and TRBJ2-1; 14 bases are shared with TRBD2. The germline V gene encodes CDR1 SGHAT and CDR2 FQDESV (reference sequence). The CDR3 is made up of 20 amino acids. V lost 1 base to trimming and J lost 7 bases; unmatched junction nucleotides: 15. Written as DNA, the CDR3 is TGTGCCAGCAGCTTAGAGTTTTTCGTGGGACTAGCGGGAGTAATAAATGAGCAGTTCTTC. Its protein product is CASSLEFFVGLAGVINEQFF.

This chain links TRBV4-1 with TRBJ2-3, with 7 bases aligning to TRBD1. The germline CDR1 and CDR2 sequences are MGHRA and YSYEKL. V was clipped by 2 bases and J by 9 bases; unmatched bases: 8. The CDR3 totals 14 residues. The CDR3 sequence: CASSQSVQGVTQYF. The CDR3 DNA is TGCGCCAGCAGCCAATCCGTCCAGGGGGTCACGCAGTATTTT.

In DNA form, the CDR3 reads TGTGCCACCAGCAGAGGCAGCAATCAGCCCCAGCATTTT. It translates to CATSRGSNQPQHF. The chain has TRBV15 and TRBJ1-5; D ambiguous. The CDR3 has 13 amino acids. V was shortened by 1 base and J by 1 base, with 2 bases between the two germline ends. Germline values: CDR1 LNHNV, CDR2 YYDKDF (reference sequence).

V gene TRBV12-3 or TRBV12-4 combines with J gene TRBJ2-7, with 9 bases identical to TRBD1. Trimming cost V 1 base and J 1 base; bases outside gene matches: 2. The CDR3 covers 15 residues. CDR3 DNA sequence: TGTGCCAGCAGTTTAGAGGGACAGGGATCCTACGAGCAGTACTTC. This sequence encodes CASSLEGQGSYEQYF.

In this sample, this clonotype turned up a few times. The chain links TRBV20-1 to TRBJ2-2; possibly TRBD1 or TRBD2 for D (6 bases each). CDR1 is DFQATT, CDR2 SNEGSKA, per germline (reference sequence). CDR3 length equals 14 residues. The V and J ends lost 3 bases and 1 base respectively, with 9 bases between them. This CDR3 is CSARKGGNTGELFF. Here the CDR3 DNA reads TGCAGTGCTAGGAAGGGGGGGAACACCGGGGAGCTGTTTTTT.

The gene calls are TRBV7-9 and TRBJ2-7; tentative D call: TRBD2 (6 bases). The germline gives CDR1 SEHNR, CDR2 FQNEAQ (reference sequence). This CDR3 comprises 15 residues. Deletions cut 4 bases from V and 6 bases from J, with 19 bases between. As DNA, the CDR3 is TGTGCCAGCAGCTCCACCCGGGACTGGGACGGCGAGCAGTACTTC. This gives the protein CASSSTRDWDGEQYF.

The chain couples TRBV30 to TRBJ1-5; 8 positions agree with TRBD1. Trimming cost V 4 bases and J 7 bases; bases outside gene matches: 6. Germline V lookup: CDR1 GTSNPN, CDR2 SVGIG (reference sequence). This CDR3 is 13 amino acids long. The CDR3 spells CAWTGGAGQPQHF. The CDR3 bases are TGTGCCTGGACAGGGGGCGCAGGGCAGCCCCAGCATTTT.

This clonotype was seen a handful of times. This chain joins TRBV27 and TRBJ2-3; the match to TRBD2 covers 7 bases. Looked up from germline, CDR1 is MNHEY and CDR2 is SMNVEV (reference sequence). The CDR3 is made up of 16 amino acids. V trimming: 5 bases; J trimming: 0 bases; junction bases outside the gene matches: 8. The CDR3 reads CASSRSGEASTDTQYF. The CDR3 DNA is TGTGCCAGCAGTCGGAGCGGGGAGGCTAGCACAGATACGCAGTATTTT.

The chain employs TRBV19 and TRBJ2-1; 12 positions match TRBD2. The trim removed 0 bases at V and 10 bases at J, leaving 16 bases unmatched. This CDR3 is built from 19 residues. The germline V gene has CDR1 LNHDA and CDR2 SQIVND (reference sequence). The DNA for the CDR3 is TGTGCCAGTAGTATAGAGGGAATCACTAGCGGGAGGACCCCTCGAGAGCAGTTCTTC. Protein sequence: CASSIEGITSGRTPREQFF.

The gene calls are TRBV6-5 and TRBJ1-3, with 7 bases matching TRBD1. This CDR3 region has 18 residues. Per germline, CDR1 MNHEY and CDR2 SVGAGI. V shed 2 bases and J 1 base; nucleotides not matched to a gene: 11. The chain's CDR3 is CASSYGGQSAQSGNTIYF. The DNA for the CDR3 is TGTGCCAGCAGTTACGGGGGACAGTCGGCCCAATCTGGAAACACCATATATTTT.

The V gene is TRBV11-2, the J gene TRBJ2-7, with unresolved D. The CDR3 runs to 13 residues. Germline loops: CDR1 SGHAT, CDR2 FQNNGV. The V gene lost 3 bases and the J gene lost 5 bases, with 11 bases spanning the gap. CDR3 sequence: CASSFSLLNEQYF. The CDR3 coding sequence is TGTGCCAGCAGCTTTTCCCTCCTGAACGAGCAGTACTTC. Full variable domain (missing parts from reference TRBV11-2 and TRBJ2-7): EAGVAQSPRYKIIEKRQSVAFWCNPISGHATLYWYQQILGQGPKLLIQFQNNGVVDDSQLPKDRFSAERLKGVDSTLKIQPAKLEDSAVYLCASSFSLLNEQYFGPGTRLTVT.

The genes are TRBV20-1 and TRBJ1-1, with TRBD1 as a possible D gene (5 bases). This CDR3 is 16 amino acids long. The germline V gene has CDR1 DFQATT and CDR2 SNEGSKA (reference sequence). V was trimmed by 0 bases and J by 1 base, leaving 15 bases between them. This CDR3 reads CSAREVFEGRNTEAFF. DNA for the CDR3: TGCAGTGCTAGAGAGGTGTTCGAGGGGCGGAACACTGAAGCTTTCTTT.

This clonotype turned up a few times. Here the CDR3 DNA reads TGTGCCAGCAGTTGGGGCAGCGGATCTAACTATGGCTACACCTTC. It yields the protein CASSWGSGSNYGYTF. V gene TRBV11-2 combines with J gene TRBJ1-2; a possible D gene is TRBD1 (5 bases). The germline V gene encodes CDR1 SGHAT and CDR2 FQNNGV. V was cut by 6 bases and J by 0 bases, with 14 bases left in between. CDR3 size: 15 residues.

The chain has TRBV6-5 and TRBJ1-1, with D unclear. The CDR3 is 13 residues long. CDR1 and CDR2 (germline): MNHEY, SVGAGI. Trimming stripped 4 bases from V and 1 base from J, with 7 bases between. The CDR3 coding sequence is TGTGCCAGCAGTTCGCGGGCGAACACTGAAGCTTTCTTT. Translated: CASSSRANTEAFF.